The next 27 T cell receptor beta chains were all read from a single sample in a study of T cell repertoires in cytomegalovirus infection. TCRdb fed the reads into MiXCR, producing one record per CDR3 protein. The data hold about 160,000 distinct CDR3 sequences, with roughly 22% observed a single time. For these receptors, no antigen is known. The sample consisted of CD8+ T cells from cultured PBMCs, taken from culture after CMV antigen stimulation. These receptors were taken from a human donor in good health (CMV status not recorded). Some clones in this sample may be carry-over from other donors' samples.

This clonotype was picked up a small number of times. This chain connects TRBV6-6 to TRBJ1-1; D remains ambiguous. From germline, CDR1 is MNHNY and CDR2 SVGAGI (reference sequence). Trimming took 7 bases from V and 0 from J, leaving 3 bases between them. This CDR3 has 11 amino acids. For the CDR3, the DNA is TGTGCCAGCATCTTGAACACTGAAGCTTTCTTT. Encoded protein: CASILNTEAFF.

This clonotype was observed at least ten times. This chain links TRBV28 with TRBJ2-7; perhaps TRBD1 as D (6 bases). The germline V and J ends were trimmed by 5 bases and 3 bases, with 14 bases remaining between them. Germline V gene data show CDR1 as MDHEN and CDR2 as SYDVKM. This CDR3 comprises 14 residues. The CDR3 nucleotides are TGTGCCAGCAGTGACGGACAGTGGGACTACGAGCAGTACTTC. This translates into CASSDGQWDYEQYF.

At least ten counts were recorded for this clonotype. V is TRBV5-6 and J is TRBJ2-2, with TRBD1 identical over 7 bases. The CDR3 loop spans 16 amino acids. V was pared by 4 bases and J by 4 bases, with 10 bases of the junction left unmatched. CDR1 and CDR2 (germline): SGHDT, YYEEEE. The CDR3 nucleotides read TGTGCCAGCAGCCCAGTGGAGACAGGGATCACCGGGGAGCTGTTTTTT. It translates to CASSPVETGITGELFF.

This clonotype came up a few times. CDR3 DNA sequence: TGTGCCAGCAGGCCGGGACAGGGGGCCCCCGGGGAGCTGTTTTTT. Encoded protein: CASRPGQGAPGELFF. This chain links TRBV12-3 or TRBV12-4 with TRBJ2-2, with 12 bases matching TRBD1. This CDR3 comprises 15 residues. The V segment lost 6 bases and the J segment 6 bases; nucleotides outside the gene matches: 5.

The gene calls are TRBV7-2 and TRBJ2-1; D might be TRBD2 (5 bases). CDR3 length: 13 residues. CDR1 is SGHTA and CDR2 is FQGNSA in the germline V gene. The V and J ends lost 5 bases and 9 bases respectively, with 14 bases between them. The DNA for the CDR3 is TGTGCCAGCAGCCGAGTGACTGGGAGTGAGCAGTTCTTC. This sequence encodes CASSRVTGSEQFF. Full variable domain (outside the CDR3, taken from reference TRBV7-2 and TRBJ2-1): GAGVSQSPSNKVTEKGKDVELRCDPISGHTALYWYRQSLGQGLEFLIYFQGNSAPDKSGLPSDRFSAERTGGSVSTLTIQRTQQEDSAVYLCASSRVTGSEQFFGPGTRLTVL.

This chain links TRBV7-9 with TRBJ1-2; 7 bases align to TRBD1. Germline CDR1 SEHNR, CDR2 FQNEAQ (reference sequence). CDR3 length: 14 residues. The trim removed 5 bases at V and 6 bases at J, leaving 9 bases unmatched. The chain's CDR3 is CASSIVTGIDGYTF. CDR3 sequence (DNA): TGTGCCAGCAGCATAGTGACAGGGATCGATGGCTACACCTTC.

This clonotype was found a few times. The V call is TRBV19, the J call TRBJ1-2; possibly TRBD1 for D (5 bases). There are 14 residues in the CDR3. Trimming left V 3 bases short and J 4 bases short, with 12 bases between. Per germline, CDR1 LNHDA and CDR2 SQIVND (reference sequence). The CDR3 protein is CASSIGQGGYGYTF. In DNA, the CDR3 is TGTGCCAGTAGTATTGGGCAGGGTGGCTATGGCTACACCTTC.

The chain combines TRBV28 with TRBJ2-4, with a possible D match to TRBD2 (5 bases). The CDR3 length is 13 residues. V was cut by 3 bases and J by 10 bases, with 13 bases left in between. The germline CDR1 and CDR2 sequences are MDHEN and SYDVKM. The CDR3 nucleotides read TGTGCCAGCAGTTTGACTCTTAGAGGGATTCAGTACTTC. Protein sequence: CASSLTLRGIQYF. The variable domain in full, completed from reference TRBV28 and TRBJ2-4, reads DVKVTQSSRYLVKRTGEKVFLECVQDMDHENMFWYRQDPGLGLRLIYFSYDVKMKEKGDIPEGYSVSREKKERFSLILESASTNQTSMYLCASSLTLRGIQYFGAGTRLSVL.

CDR3 nucleotide sequence: TGTGCCAGCAGCAACACGGGACCGACCGACGAGCAGTACTTC. As protein: CASSNTGPTDEQYF. The rearrangement links TRBV7-6 to TRBJ2-7; D may be TRBD1 or TRBD2 (5 bases each). V was shortened by 5 bases and J by 5 bases, with 16 bases between the two germline ends. Germline CDR1 is SGHVS and CDR2 is FNYEAQ. This CDR3 spans 14 amino acids. The whole variable domain, remainder taken from reference TRBV7-6 and TRBJ2-7, is GAGVSQSPRYKVTKRGQDVALRCDPISGHVSLYWYRQALGQGPEFLTYFNYEAQQDKSGLPNDRFSAERPEGSISTLTIQRTEQRDSAMYRCASSNTGPTDEQYFGPGTRLTVT.

This clonotype has just one count. The rearrangement uses TRBV4-1 and TRBJ1-2; D gene ambiguous. The CDR3 has 14 residues. Deletions cut 1 base from V and 6 bases from J, with 12 bases between. Germline lookup yields CDR1 MGHRA and CDR2 YSYEKL. CDR3 DNA: TGCGCCAGCAGCCAAGTCAACGTTGGTAATGGCTACACCTTC. This translates into CASSQVNVGNGYTF.

This clonotype occurred many times. This sequence joins TRBV6-2 or TRBV6-3 and TRBJ2-7; the D gene is possibly TRBD2 (6 bases). Germline CDR1 reads MNHEY; CDR2 reads SVGEGT. V was pared by 8 bases and J by 2 bases, with 16 bases between. The CDR3 covers 14 residues. The CDR3 bases are TGTGCCAGCTACGGGGACTTTAGTACCTACGAGCAGTACTTC. It specifies CASYGDFSTYEQYF.

The rearrangement links TRBV7-6 to TRBJ2-5; D assignment may be TRBD1 or TRBD2 (6 bases each). V shed 1 base and J shed 1 base, with 7 bases lying between them. Germline CDR1 is SGHVS and CDR2 is FNYEAQ. This CDR3 spans 14 amino acids. The CDR3 region is CASSLGGAQETQYF. The CDR3 bases are TGTGCCAGCAGCTTAGGGGGGGCCCAAGAGACCCAGTACTTC.

This clonotype was observed at least ten times. V usage is TRBV7-2 and J usage is TRBJ2-7, with TRBD1 matching over 8 bases. Germline CDR1 reads SGHTA; CDR2 reads FQGNSA. CDR3 length: 14 residues. V lost 1 base and J lost 7; bases outside the gene matches: 6. The CDR3, as DNA: TGTGCCAGCAGCTTAGTCCAGGGGGCGAGGGAGCAGTACTTC. Protein: CASSLVQGAREQYF.

This rearrangement joins TRBV19 to TRBJ1-6; 8 bases line up with TRBD1. V was clipped by 8 bases and J by 9 bases; unmatched bases: 12. Looked up from germline, CDR1 is LNHDA and CDR2 is SQIVND (reference sequence). The CDR3 sequence is 15 residues long. CDR3 coding DNA: TGTGCCAGTCGGACAGGGTGGCATCGCGGTTCACCCCTCCACTTT. It translates to CASRTGWHRGSPLHF.

This chain uses TRBV4-2 with TRBJ1-2; unclear D gene. The CDR3 has 14 amino acids. V shed 4 bases and J shed 8 bases, with 17 bases lying between them. The germline V gene encodes CDR1 LGHNA and CDR2 YNFKEQ. The CDR3 DNA follows: TGTGCCAGCAGCCCCCCCAAGGAACCGTCCGGCTACACCTTC. It specifies CASSPPKEPSGYTF.

The table lists this clonotype with a few counts. The V call is TRBV12-5, the J call TRBJ1-5, with D unresolved. Trimming pared 3 bases from V and 7 bases from J, leaving 7 bases between. The CDR3 totals 12 residues. Per germline, CDR1 LGHNT and CDR2 FRNRAP. In DNA, the CDR3 is TGTGCTAGTGGTTTTGGTGGGCAGCCCCAGCATTTT. Residues: CASGFGGQPQHF.

The sample holds a few counts of this clonotype. The chain is built from TRBV28 and TRBJ1-1, with D hard to call. The germline CDR1 and CDR2 sequences are MDHEN and SYDVKM. The CDR3 contains 15 residues. With 4 bases removed from V and 1 base from J, the gap between germline ends came to 13 bases. As DNA, the CDR3 is TGTGCCAGCAGTTGGGCGCGGCACCCGAACACTGAAGCTTTCTTT. This gives the protein CASSWARHPNTEAFF.

This clonotype came up a few times. The V gene is TRBV7-8, the J gene TRBJ1-2; D is perhaps TRBD1 (6 bases). Deletions cut 5 bases from V and 4 bases from J, with 17 bases between. From germline, CDR1 is SGHVS and CDR2 FQNEAQ. This CDR3 comprises 15 residues. The CDR3 DNA is TGTGCCAGCAGCCCGATTACAGGGTCGCCCTATGGCTACACCTTC. Protein product: CASSPITGSPYGYTF.

The rearrangement uses TRBV7-3 and TRBJ2-1; the match to TRBD2 covers 12 bases. This CDR3 has 15 residues. Losses at the gene ends were 1 base for V and 9 bases for J; bases not matched to a gene: 4. CDR1 is SGHTA, CDR2 FQGTGA, per germline. CDR3: CASSLKLAGGGEQFF. CDR3 nucleotide sequence: TGTGCCAGCAGCTTAAAACTAGCGGGGGGTGGTGAGCAGTTCTTC.

The rearrangement uses TRBV19 and TRBJ1-1, with D possibly matching TRBD1 (5 bases). This CDR3 is built from 14 residues. Per the germline V gene, CDR1 is LNHDA and CDR2 is SQIVND (reference sequence). Deletions cut 1 base from V and 5 bases from J, with 11 bases between. CDR3: CASSIGGAGTEAFF. The CDR3 region has the DNA TGTGCCAGTAGTATAGGCGGGGCAGGGACTGAAGCTTTCTTT.

This clonotype was recorded at least ten times. The chain joins TRBV4-1 to TRBJ2-7; tentative D call: TRBD2 (6 bases). Germline V gene lookup returns CDR1 MGHRA and CDR2 YSYEKL. The CDR3 runs 16 residues. The germline V and J ends were trimmed by 1 base and 2 bases, with 15 bases remaining between them. Here the CDR3 DNA reads TGCGCCAGCAGCCAAGCCGGGGGTAGGCCGACCTACGAGCAGTACTTC. Amino acid sequence: CASSQAGGRPTYEQYF.

This clonotype was seen more than once but under ten times. This chain joins TRBV20-1 and TRBJ1-2, with D possibly matching TRBD1 (6 bases). From germline, CDR1 is DFQATT and CDR2 SNEGSKA (reference sequence). V was pared by 0 bases and J by 10 bases, with 21 bases between. This CDR3 spans 15 amino acids. CDR3 DNA: TGCAGTGCTAGAGATTGGGACATGGGTCTAGCAAACTACACCTTC. It encodes CSARDWDMGLANYTF.

The rearrangement joins TRBV12-3 or TRBV12-4 to TRBJ2-5; possible D gene TRBD1, 5 bases. The V end lost 8 bases, the J end lost 2 bases, and 18 bases lay between the germline ends. The CDR3 extends over 15 amino acids. In DNA, the CDR3 is TGTGCCAGCCGTCCCACGGCAGGGATACAAGAGACCCAGTACTTC. It specifies CASRPTAGIQETQYF.

This clonotype was seen a handful of times. A junction end diverges from the germline sequence, so it may reflect a read error. V gene TRBV7-7 combines with J gene TRBJ2-1; 15 bases match TRBD2. Germline lookup yields CDR1 SSHAT and CDR2 FNYEAQ (reference sequence). This CDR3 comprises 18 residues. The CDR3 DNA sequence: TGTGCTAGCAGCCCCCGGACTAGCGGGGGGGCCGGGGGCAATGAGCAGTTCTTC. Protein sequence: CASSPRTSGGAGGNEQFF.

The genes are TRBV7-6 and TRBJ1-1; tentative D call: TRBD1 (6 bases). The CDR3 spans 15 residues. The germline gives CDR1 SGHVS, CDR2 FNYEAQ. The germline V and J ends were trimmed by 5 bases and 0 bases, with 13 bases remaining between them. The CDR3 here is CASSTDRAMNTEAFF. In nucleotides, the CDR3 is TGTGCCAGCAGCACGGACAGAGCTATGAACACTGAAGCTTTCTTT.

The chain combines TRBV12-3 or TRBV12-4 with TRBJ2-5, with D unclear. Trimming took 3 bases from V and 5 from J, leaving 10 bases between them. This CDR3 has 13 residues. Here the CDR3 reads CASSFERKETQYF. The DNA of the CDR3 is TGTGCCAGCAGTTTTGAGAGAAAGGAGACCCAGTACTTC.

This chain links TRBV4-1 with TRBJ2-1; 7 nucleotides align to TRBD2. Per germline, CDR1 MGHRA and CDR2 YSYEKL. Trimming took 0 bases from V and 12 from J; bases not matched to a gene: 8. This CDR3 spans 14 amino acids. The CDR3 region has the DNA TGCGCCAGCAGCCAAGATCCCAGCGGGGTAGGGCAGTTCTTC. Translated: CASSQDPSGVGQFF.